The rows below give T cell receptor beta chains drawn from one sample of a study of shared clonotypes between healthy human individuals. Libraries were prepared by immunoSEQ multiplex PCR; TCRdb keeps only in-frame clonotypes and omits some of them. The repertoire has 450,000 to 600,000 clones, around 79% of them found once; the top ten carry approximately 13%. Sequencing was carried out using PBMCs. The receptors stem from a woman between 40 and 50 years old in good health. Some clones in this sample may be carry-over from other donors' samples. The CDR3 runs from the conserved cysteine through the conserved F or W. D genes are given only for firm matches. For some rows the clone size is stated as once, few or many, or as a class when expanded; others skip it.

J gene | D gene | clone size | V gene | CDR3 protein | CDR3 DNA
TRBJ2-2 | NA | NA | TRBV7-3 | CASSLRLGGETGELFF | TGTGCCAGCAGCTTAAGGCTGGGCGGGGAGACCGGGGAGCTGTTTTTT
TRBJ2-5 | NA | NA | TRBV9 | CASSVGGATQETQYF | TGTGCCAGCAGCGTAGGGGGAGCGACCCAAGAGACCCAGTACTTC
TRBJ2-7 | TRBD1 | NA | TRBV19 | CASSIEGTGGVEQYF | TGTGCCAGTAGTATTGAGGGGACAGGGGGCGTCGAGCAGTACTTC
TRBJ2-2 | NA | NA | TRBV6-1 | CASSGAVSTGELFF | TGTGCCAGCAGTGGGGCAGTGAGTACCGGGGAGCTGTTTTTT
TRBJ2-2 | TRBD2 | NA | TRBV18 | CASSPPGLAGGSNTGELFF | TGTGCCAGCTCACCACCAGGCCTAGCGGGAGGATCGAACACCGGGGAGCTGTTTTTT
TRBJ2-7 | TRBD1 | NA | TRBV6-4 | CASSDGQGYEQYF | TGTGCCAGCAGTGACGGACAGGGCTACGAGCAGTACTTC
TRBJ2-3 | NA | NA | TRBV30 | CAWSVRGRGTLDTQYF | TGTGCCTGGAGTGTGAGGGGGAGGGGGACTCTAGATACGCAGTATTTT
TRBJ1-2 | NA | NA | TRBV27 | CASSKAGPASGYTF | TGTGCCAGCAGTAAAGCCGGGCCAGCTTCGGGCTACACCTTC
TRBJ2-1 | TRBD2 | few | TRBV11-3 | CASSILAGSYNEQFF | TGTGCCAGCAGCATTTTAGCGGGATCCTACAATGAGCAGTTCTTC
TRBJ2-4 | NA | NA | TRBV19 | CASRARGGANIQYF | TGTGCCAGTAGGGCAAGGGGTGGGGCAAACATTCAGTACTTC
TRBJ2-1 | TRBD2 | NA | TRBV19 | CASIRSGTNEQFF | TGTGCCAGTATTAGAAGCGGGACTAATGAGCAGTTCTTC
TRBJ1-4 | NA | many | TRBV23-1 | CASGESGQGKEKLFF | TGCGCCAGCGGGGAGAGTGGCCAGGGTAAGGAAAAACTGTTTTTT
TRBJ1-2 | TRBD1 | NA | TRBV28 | CASSLVDRSYGYTF | TGTGCCAGCAGTTTAGTGGACAGGAGCTATGGCTACACCTTC
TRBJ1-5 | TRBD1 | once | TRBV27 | CASSSLRYQDRVRQPQHF | TGTGCCAGCAGTAGCCTGAGGTACCAAGACAGGGTACGTCAGCCCCAGCATTTT
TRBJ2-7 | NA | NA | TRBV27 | CASSLDGTGSGEQYF | TGTGCCAGCAGTTTAGACGGGACGGGTTCTGGAGAGCAGTACTTC
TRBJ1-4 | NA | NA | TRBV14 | CASSQGGSEKLFF | TGTGCCAGCAGCCAAGGCGGAAGTGAAAAACTGTTTTTT
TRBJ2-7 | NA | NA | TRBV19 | CASTGDHSYEQYF | TGTGCCAGTACCGGGGACCACTCCTACGAGCAGTACTTC
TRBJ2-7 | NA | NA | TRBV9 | CASSVVDGTYEQYF | TGTGCCAGCAGCGTAGTCGACGGAACCTACGAGCAGTACTTC
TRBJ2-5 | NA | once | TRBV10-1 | CASSDGSRNGETQYF | TGCGCCAGCAGCGACGGGTCCCGAAATGGGGAGACCCAGTACTTC
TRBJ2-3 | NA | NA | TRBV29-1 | CSVERDGWRGIDTQYF | TGCAGCGTTGAGAGGGATGGGTGGAGGGGGATTGATACGCAGTATTTT
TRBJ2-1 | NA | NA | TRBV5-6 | CASSLPGPSYNEQFF | TGTGCCAGCAGCTTGCCCGGGCCCTCCTACAATGAGCAGTTCTTC
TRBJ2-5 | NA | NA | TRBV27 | CASSSWGQETQYF | TGTGCCAGCAGTTCCTGGGGGCAAGAGACCCAGTACTTC
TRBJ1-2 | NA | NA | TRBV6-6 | CASSYSTAWGYIF | TGTGCCAGCAGTTACTCGACTGCGTGGGGCTACATCTTC
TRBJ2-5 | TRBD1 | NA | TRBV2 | CASSEGGQGVHETQYF | TGTGCCAGCAGTGAAGGGGGACAGGGAGTCCATGAGACCCAGTACTTC
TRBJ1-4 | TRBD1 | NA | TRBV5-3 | CARREGQPAGPNEKLFF | TGTGCCAGAAGGGAGGGACAGCCCGCGGGCCCAAATGAAAAACTGTTTTTT
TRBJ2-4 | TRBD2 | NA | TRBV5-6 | CASSTPGGLNIQYF | TGTGCCAGCAGCACCCCGGGGGGGTTAAACATTCAGTACTTC
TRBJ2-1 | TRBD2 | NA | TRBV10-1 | CASLQSGRADNEQFF | TGCGCCAGCCTTCAAAGCGGGAGGGCCGACAATGAGCAGTTCTTC
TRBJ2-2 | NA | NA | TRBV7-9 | CASSLHTNTGELFF | TGTGCCAGCAGTCTACATACAAACACCGGGGAGCTGTTTTTT
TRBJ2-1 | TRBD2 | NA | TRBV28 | CASRVRLAVYNEQFF | TGTGCCAGCAGGGTCCGACTAGCGGTATACAATGAGCAGTTCTTC
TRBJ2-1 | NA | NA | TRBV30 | CAWRGLAYFNEQFF | TGTGCCTGGAGAGGCCTAGCTTATTTCAATGAGCAGTTCTTC
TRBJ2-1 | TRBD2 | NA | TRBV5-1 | CASSLGVAGVNEQFF | TGCGCCAGCAGCTTGGGGGTAGCGGGAGTCAATGAGCAGTTCTTC
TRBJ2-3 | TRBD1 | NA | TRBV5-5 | CASSQAGTGSTDTQYF | TGTGCCAGCAGCCAAGCCGGGACAGGGTCCACAGATACGCAGTATTTT
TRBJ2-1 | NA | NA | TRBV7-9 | CASSLASTGAGIRYNEQFF | TGTGCCAGCAGCCTCGCGAGTACAGGGGCGGGAATCCGGTACAATGAGCAGTTCTTC
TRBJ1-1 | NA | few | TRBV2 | CASSVLNAEAFF | TGTGCCAGCAGTGTACTAAACGCTGAAGCTTTCTTT
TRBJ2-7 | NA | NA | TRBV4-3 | CASSQVVGGNYEQYF | TGCGCCAGCAGCCAAGTGGTGGGGGGCAACTACGAGCAGTACTTC
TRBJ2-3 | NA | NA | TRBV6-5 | CASSGGAVDTQYF | TGTGCCAGCAGCGGGGGAGCGGTAGATACGCAGTATTTT
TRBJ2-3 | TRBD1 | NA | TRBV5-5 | CASSLRDRTNTQYF | TGTGCCAGCAGCCTACGGGACAGGACAAATACGCAGTATTTT
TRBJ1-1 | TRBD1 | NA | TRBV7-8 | CASQGVDTEAFF | TGTGCCAGCCAGGGGGTTGACACTGAAGCTTTCTTT
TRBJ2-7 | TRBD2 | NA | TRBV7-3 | CASSLGLAGFNEQYF | TGTGCCAGCAGCTTAGGACTAGCGGGATTCAACGAGCAGTACTTC
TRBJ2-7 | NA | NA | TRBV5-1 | CASSWGQGQLAYEQYF | TGCGCCAGCAGCTGGGGTCAGGGCCAGCTGGCCTACGAGCAGTACTTC
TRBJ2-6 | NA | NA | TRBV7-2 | CASRPRGAGPGANVLTF | TGTGCCAGCAGACCCCGGGGGGCAGGGCCTGGGGCCAACGTCCTGACTTTC
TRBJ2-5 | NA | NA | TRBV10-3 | CAISESETQYF | TGTGCCATCAGTGAGTCAGAGACCCAGTACTTC
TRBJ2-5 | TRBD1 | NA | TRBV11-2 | CASSFPGTVKTQYF | TGTGCCAGCAGCTTTCCCGGGACAGTGAAGACCCAGTACTTC
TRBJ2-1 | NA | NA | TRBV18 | CASNWDNYNEQFF | TGTGCCAGTAATTGGGACAACTACAATGAGCAGTTCTTC
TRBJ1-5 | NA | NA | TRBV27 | CASRPGQYSNQPQHF | TGTGCCAGCAGACCGGGACAATATAGCAATCAGCCCCAGCATTTT
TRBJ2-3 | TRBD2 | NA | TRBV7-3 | CASSPQGLATDTQYF | TGTGCCAGCAGCCCCCAAGGACTAGCAACAGATACGCAGTATTTT